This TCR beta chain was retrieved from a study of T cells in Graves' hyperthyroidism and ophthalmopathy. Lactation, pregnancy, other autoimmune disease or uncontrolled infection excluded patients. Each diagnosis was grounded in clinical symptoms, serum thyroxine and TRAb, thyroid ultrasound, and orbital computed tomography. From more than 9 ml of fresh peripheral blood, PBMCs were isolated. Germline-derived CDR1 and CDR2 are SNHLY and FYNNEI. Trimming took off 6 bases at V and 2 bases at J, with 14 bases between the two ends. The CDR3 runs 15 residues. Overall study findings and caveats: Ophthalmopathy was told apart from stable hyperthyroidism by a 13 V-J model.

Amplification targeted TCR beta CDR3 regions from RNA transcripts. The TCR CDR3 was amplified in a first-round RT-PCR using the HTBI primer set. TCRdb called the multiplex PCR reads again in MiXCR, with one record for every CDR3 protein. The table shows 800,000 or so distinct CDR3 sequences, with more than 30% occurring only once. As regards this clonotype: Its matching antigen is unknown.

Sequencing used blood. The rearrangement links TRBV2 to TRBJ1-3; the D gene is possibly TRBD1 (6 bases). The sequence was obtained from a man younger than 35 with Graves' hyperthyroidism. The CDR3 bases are TGTGCCAGCAGATTTGAGACAGGCGCTGGAAACACCATATATTTT. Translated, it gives CASRFETGAGNTIYF. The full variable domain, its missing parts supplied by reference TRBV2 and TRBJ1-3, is EPEVTQTPSHQVTQMGQEVILRCVPISNHLYFYWYRQILGQKVEFLVSFYNNEISEKSEIFDDQFSVERPDGSNFTLKIRSTKLEDSAMYFCASRFETGAGNTIYFGEGSWLTVV.